The entry below gives a single T cell receptor (beta chain) sequence along with its context. Specified time point: week 3, after first cycle of checkpoint inhibitor. Response was assessed by RECIST 1.1 at 12 weeks, except a couple of rapid progressors. These data originate in a study of blood T cell dynamics during melanoma immunotherapy. Study information: Metastatic melanoma patients received first-line pembrolizumab or nivolumab plus ipilimumab.

Data came from immunoSEQ multiplex PCR; TCRdb stores just in-frame clones and leaves some out. The profile shows 14,000 to 15,000 clones, around 88% of them singletons. Germline assignment: CDR1 MNHEY and CDR2 SVGAGI. Germline trimming cut 1 base from V and 3 bases from J; bases unmatched to any gene: 4. The CDR3 extends over 15 amino acids. This TCR was sampled from a human donor with melanoma. The chain links TRBV6-5 to TRBJ2-7; 9 bases map to TRBD1. The specimen was blood, collected from a patient treated with checkpoint blockade. The CDR3 DNA follows: TGTGCCAGCAGTTACTATGGGACAGGGCGCTACGAGCAGTACTTC. This codes for CASSYYGTGRYEQYF.